The rows below give T cell receptor beta chains drawn from one sample of a study of response to subunit inactivated influenza vaccine. From the RT-PCR reads, TCRdb called clonotypes with MiXCR, one entry per CDR3 protein. Altogether about 830,000 distinct CDR3 sequences are present, 15% to 20% being singletons, with the ten largest covering 11%. Sequenced here: PBMCs from blood, sampled more than 4 days after vaccination. These TCRs come from a man in his fifties or sixties who received an inactivated influenza vaccine. Each CDR3 is given with its conserved first and last residue. D genes are given only for firm matches. A row's size may be missing; if present it is once, few, many or a size class.

j_gene,d_gene,abundance,v_gene,CDR3aa,CDR3nt
TRBJ2-7,TRBD1,few,TRBV29-1,CSVGGTGGEQYF,TGCAGCGTGGGAGGGACAGGGGGTGAGCAGTACTTC
TRBJ1-2,-,-,TRBV15,CATSTRDISYGYTF,TGTGCCACCAGCACCCGGGATATTAGCTATGGCTACACCTTC
TRBJ2-3,-,many,TRBV9,CASSASGSTDTQYF,TGTGCCAGCAGCGCCAGCGGGAGCACAGATACGCAGTATTTT
TRBJ2-5,TRBD1,-,TRBV24-1,CATQGGGETQYF,TGTGCCACCCAAGGGGGCGGGGAGACCCAGTACTTC
TRBJ2-7,-,many,TRBV5-1,CASSYIGTDSYEQYF,TGCGCCAGCAGCTACATTGGGACTGATTCCTACGAGCAGTACTTC
TRBJ2-7,-,few,TRBV27,CASSPNYLEQYF,TGTGCCAGCAGCCCCAACTATCTCGAGCAGTACTTC
TRBJ1-1,-,-,TRBV20-1,CSARGSWGDAFF,TGCAGTGCTAGAGGGTCGTGGGGTGACGCTTTCTTT
TRBJ2-1,-,few,TRBV10-1,CASLRASEKASYNEQFF,TGCGCCAGCCTTAGGGCTAGCGAAAAGGCGTCCTACAATGAGCAGTTCTTC
TRBJ2-3,-,-,TRBV11-2,CASSLTGKDTQYF,TGTGCCAGCAGCTTAACAGGGAAAGATACGCAGTATTTT
TRBJ2-1,-,many,TRBV20-1,CSAREVDFIYNEQFF,TGCAGTGCTAGAGAGGTGGACTTCATCTACAATGAGCAGTTCTTC
TRBJ1-3,-,-,TRBV7-9,CASSLVNTIYF,TGTGCCAGCAGCTTGGTAAACACCATATATTTT
TRBJ1-5,TRBD1,-,TRBV4-1,CASSQGDSLQPQHF,TGCGCCAGCAGCCAAGGGGACAGCCTTCAGCCCCAGCATTTT
TRBJ1-1,-,-,TRBV5-1,CASSPSGTEAFF,TGCGCCAGCAGCCCCTCCGGAACTGAAGCTTTCTTT
TRBJ1-6,TRBD1,-,TRBV6-5,CASSLSGTGGYNSPLHF,TGTGCCAGCAGTTTATCCGGGACAGGGGGCTATAATTCACCCCTCCACTTT
TRBJ2-2,TRBD2,-,TRBV11-2,CASSPLREGRTGELFF,TGTGCCAGCAGCCCCTTGCGGGAGGGCCGTACCGGGGAGCTGTTTTTT
TRBJ1-2,-,few,TRBV12-3/TRBV12-4,CASSFNAYGYTF,TGTGCCAGCAGTTTTAACGCGTATGGCTACACCTTC
TRBJ2-7,TRBD1,few,TRBV20-1,CSAPQGVYEQYF,TGCAGTGCTCCACAGGGGGTCTACGAGCAGTACTTC
TRBJ1-2,TRBD1,few,TRBV20-1,CSAADRLDGYTF,TGCAGTGCTGCGGACAGGCTTGATGGCTACACCTTC
TRBJ2-1,-,-,TRBV11-1,CASSSTSGRGSSYNEQFF,TGTGCCAGCAGCTCAACCTCTGGCAGGGGAAGCTCCTACAATGAGCAGTTCTTC
TRBJ2-3,-,few,TRBV5-5,CASSWGGPGTDTQYF,TGTGCCAGCAGCTGGGGGGGGCCCGGCACAGATACGCAGTATTTT
TRBJ2-1,TRBD2,few,TRBV29-1,CSVGEREGGYNEQFF,TGCAGCGTTGGTGAACGGGAGGGTGGGTACAATGAGCAGTTCTTC
TRBJ2-7,TRBD2,few,TRBV6-2/TRBV6-3,CASSLLAGDYEQYF,TGTGCCAGCAGCCTACTAGCGGGGGACTACGAGCAGTACTTC
TRBJ2-1,TRBD2,-,TRBV20-1,CSVWERGGLDNEQFF,TGCAGTGTTTGGGAGCGGGGGGGCCTGGACAATGAGCAGTTCTTC
TRBJ2-3,TRBD2,few,TRBV20-1,CSARGREQGDTQYF,TGCAGTGCTAGGGGGCGGGAGCAGGGAGATACGCAGTATTTT
TRBJ2-2,TRBD2,-,TRBV2,CASALAGGLTGGELFF,TGTGCCAGCGCACTCGCGGGGGGGCTTACTGGCGGGGAGCTGTTTTTT
TRBJ1-2,-,few,TRBV24-1,CATSDPSYYYGYTF,TGTGCCACCAGTGATCCCAGCTATTACTATGGCTACACCTTC
TRBJ1-2,TRBD1,few,TRBV5-1,CASSAGQGRANYGYTF,TGCGCCAGCAGCGCGGGACAGGGCCGAGCTAACTATGGCTACACCTTC
TRBJ2-7,TRBD1,few,TRBV28,CASSSADRVKYEQYF,TGTGCCAGCAGTTCCGCGGACAGGGTGAAGTACGAGCAGTACTTC
TRBJ2-5,-,-,TRBV5-1,CASSPDITSGETQYF,TGCGCCAGCAGCCCCGATATAACGTCGGGTGAGACCCAGTACTTC
TRBJ2-1,-,few,TRBV9,CASSVVPGIGNEQFF,TGTGCCAGCAGCGTAGTTCCAGGAATAGGCAATGAGCAGTTCTTC
TRBJ2-3,TRBD1,-,TRBV7-9,CASSPKQGSPTDTQYF,TGTGCCAGCAGCCCAAAACAGGGGAGCCCCACAGATACGCAGTATTTT
TRBJ2-6,-,-,TRBV20-1,CSARGVHIGDSGANVLTF,TGCAGTGCTAGAGGGGTTCATATCGGCGACTCTGGGGCCAACGTCCTGACTTTC
TRBJ2-1,TRBD2,-,TRBV7-2,CASSHSGTLGDEQFF,TGTGCCAGCAGCCATAGCGGGACTCTCGGGGATGAGCAGTTCTTC
TRBJ2-5,-,-,TRBV3-1,CASKTVGETQYF,TGTGCCAGCAAGACTGTGGGGGAGACCCAGTACTTC
TRBJ1-2,-,few,TRBV24-1,CATSDPPKGDYGYTF,TGTGCCACCAGTGATCCCCCTAAAGGGGACTATGGCTACACCTTC
TRBJ2-1,TRBD2,many,TRBV5-6,CASSLDSGAYYNEQFF,TGTGCCAGCAGCTTAGATAGCGGGGCATATTACAATGAGCAGTTCTTC
TRBJ2-1,TRBD1,-,TRBV5-1,CASSLQQGASRSNEQFF,TGCGCCAGCAGCTTGCAACAGGGGGCTTCCCGGTCGAATGAGCAGTTCTTC
TRBJ1-2,TRBD1,few,TRBV2,CASSGQGGGGYTF,TGTGCCAGCAGTGGACAGGGGGGGGGTGGCTACACCTTC
TRBJ2-1,-,-,TRBV7-2,CASSLARFSEPRGTYNEQFF,TGTGCCAGCAGCTTAGCGCGGTTTAGCGAACCCCGGGGGACCTACAATGAGCAGTTCTTC
TRBJ2-1,-,-,TRBV14,CASSQVGVYNEQFF,TGTGCCAGCAGCCAGGTTGGGGTATACAATGAGCAGTTCTTC
TRBJ1-2,-,-,TRBV12-3/TRBV12-4,CASLGLNYGYTF,TGTGCCAGCCTGGGGCTAAACTATGGCTACACCTTC
TRBJ1-5,-,-,TRBV11-2,CASSLTDRNQPQHF,TGTGCCAGCAGCTTAACCGACAGGAATCAGCCCCAGCATTTT
TRBJ2-7,TRBD2,few,TRBV9,CASSRTSGRIYEQYF,TGTGCCAGCAGCCGGACTAGCGGGAGAATCTACGAGCAGTACTTC
TRBJ1-1,TRBD1,-,TRBV10-3,CAIRTGGTEAFF,TGTGCCATTAGGACAGGGGGCACTGAAGCTTTCTTT
TRBJ2-1,-,few,TRBV5-6,CASSLIRYEQFF,TGTGCCAGCAGCTTGATCAGATATGAGCAGTTCTTC
TRBJ2-3,TRBD2,few,TRBV5-1,CASSPTGGWGMDTQYF,TGCGCCAGCAGCCCCACGGGAGGGTGGGGGATGGATACGCAGTATTTT
TRBJ2-1,-,few,TRBV6-2/TRBV6-3,CASSYHFTYSYNEQFF,TGTGCCAGCAGTTACCACTTCACTTACTCCTACAATGAGCAGTTCTTC
TRBJ2-5,-,few,TRBV7-2,CASSSNPGHRETQYF,TGTGCCAGCAGTTCAAATCCGGGCCACCGAGAGACCCAGTACTTC
TRBJ2-3,-,-,TRBV20-1,CSASSAGRAGSTDTQYF,TGCAGTGCTTCCAGTGCGGGGCGGGCTGGAAGCACAGATACGCAGTATTTT
TRBJ2-7,-,many,TRBV5-1,CASSSRTSSTYEQYF,TGCGCCAGCAGTTCTAGGACATCAAGTACCTACGAGCAGTACTTC
TRBJ2-1,TRBD2,few,TRBV2,CASSEALAGGGEQFF,TGTGCCAGCAGTGAGGCACTAGCGGGAGGGGGTGAGCAGTTCTTC
TRBJ2-7,TRBD2,few,TRBV10-3,CAITSLGGRSSYEQYF,TGTGCCATCACTTCTCTCGGCGGGAGGAGCTCCTACGAGCAGTACTTC
TRBJ2-3,TRBD2,-,TRBV20-1,CSASWRGGTDTQYF,TGCAGTGCTAGCTGGCGGGGGGGAACAGATACGCAGTATTTT
TRBJ1-1,-,few,TRBV29-1,CSVVPWDTEAFF,TGCAGCGTTGTTCCGTGGGACACTGAAGCTTTCTTT
TRBJ2-3,TRBD1,-,TRBV4-1,CASSKQGPSTDTQYF,TGCGCCAGCAGCAAACAGGGGCCTAGTACAGATACGCAGTATTTT